This entry features one TCR beta chain sequence. Its antigen remains unknown. Blood CD4+ CD25-low CD127-high conventional T cells supplied the genomic DNA template. The sample originates from a study of regulatory and conventional T cells in RAG deficiency. Notes on the study in general: Other subsets showed approximately 10-fold reductions, but Treg unique TCR beta sequences fell approximately 100-fold in these patients. Patient subsets had shorter CDR3s; Omenn Treg-Tconv overlap exceeded 80%.

Sequenced by immunoSEQ multiplex PCR; TCRdb stores in-frame clones only, minus some. Of tens of thousands of clones in the sample, approximately 96% were seen once. These sequences were also reported in another study, on regulatory T cells. That source notes: Amplification used 52 TRBV primers and 13 TRBJ primers. Skewed V and J usage and few unique V-J pairs marked patient repertoires, most in Tregs.

The TCR originated in a human donor in good health. The sample was CD25- CD4+ T cells sorted from blood.

Here the CDR3 DNA reads TGTGCCAGCAGCGCGAGCCCTTTTAATGAGCAGTTCTTC. This codes for CASSASPFNEQFF. J is TRBJ2-1 and V is TRBV9; D is unresolved. This CDR3 comprises 13 residues. Germline CDR1 and CDR2: SGDLS and YYNGEE. Trimming removed 3 bases from V and 7 bases from J, with 11 bases in between.